This is a list of T cell receptor beta chains from one sample in a study of cytomegalovirus exposure and HLA in healthy donors. TCRdb's copy holds only in-frame clones and misses some; the assay was immunoSEQ multiplex PCR. The sample includes nearly 200,000 clones, roughly 81% of them seen just once. The sequenced material came from PBMCs. These receptors all come from a woman in her 30s in good health and CMV-seropositive. CDR3s include the opening cysteine and the closing phenylalanine or tryptophan. Each record gives: CDR3 length, D gene, V gene, J gene, clone size, CDR3 DNA, CDR3 protein. The D gene is left open where the match is weak. Only some rows state a clone size, as once, few, many or a class for expanded clones.

>13|.|TRBV7-2|TRBJ1-1|.
TGTGCCAGCAGCTTTGGGAGTTTACCTGAAGCTTTCTTT
CASSFGSLPEAFF
>14|.|TRBV19|TRBJ2-7|few
TGTGCCAGTAGCCTAGGGGCGGTTAACTACGAGCAGTACTTC
CASSLGAVNYEQYF
>16|.|TRBV6-6|TRBJ1-5|.
TGTGCCAGCAGCCCCGTCCCGTGGACAGCTAATCAGCCCCAGCATTTT
CASSPVPWTANQPQHF
>16|TRBD1|TRBV5-1|TRBJ1-1|.
TGCGCCAGCAGCTTGGATGGACAGGGTATGAACACTGAAGCTTTCTTT
CASSLDGQGMNTEAFF
>15|TRBD2|TRBV19|TRBJ2-7|.
TGTGCCAGTAGTTCTTATAGCGGGAGCCCCCACGAGCAGTACTTC
CASSSYSGSPHEQYF
>14|TRBD1|TRBV6-1|TRBJ1-5|.
TGTGCCAGCAGCCCGACAGGGTGGAATCAGCCCCAGCATTTT
CASSPTGWNQPQHF
>11|.|TRBV7-9|TRBJ2-5|.
TGTGCCCTAGCTGGAGGAGAGACCCAGTACTTC
CALAGGETQYF
>18|TRBD1|TRBV15|TRBJ1-6|.
TGTGCCACCAGCAGAATGACAGGGGGTAGCTCCTATAATTCACCCCTCCACTTT
CATSRMTGGSSYNSPLHF
>14|.|TRBV7-9|TRBJ2-3|once
TGTGCCAGCAGCTCGACGACTAGCACAGATACGCAGTATTTT
CASSSTTSTDTQYF
>14|.|TRBV28|TRBJ1-3|.
TGTGCCAGCAGCCTAGGAGGAAGTGGAAACACCATATATTTT
CASSLGGSGNTIYF
>14|TRBD1|TRBV27|TRBJ2-7|.
TGTGCCAGTGCCCGGGACAGACGCTCCTACGAGCAGTACTTC
CASARDRRSYEQYF
>12|TRBD1|TRBV27|TRBJ1-2|.
TGTGCCAGCAGTACAGGGGGCTATGGCTACACCTTC
CASSTGGYGYTF
>18|TRBD2|TRBV5-1|TRBJ2-7|.
TGCGCCAGCAGCCCCGGGGGGTCCCTAGCGCCGTACTCCTACGAGCAGTACTTC
CASSPGGSLAPYSYEQYF
>13|.|TRBV7-2|TRBJ1-1|.
TGTGCCAGCAGCTTTCAGGGAGGCGGTGAAGCTTTCTTT
CASSFQGGGEAFF
>13|TRBD1|TRBV7-2|TRBJ2-1|.
TGTGCCAGCAGCAGAACAGGGGGCTATGAGCAGTTCTTC
CASSRTGGYEQFF
>16|.|TRBV2|TRBJ2-5|.
TGTGCCAGCAGTGAAGAAGTTGTGGGGCAGGCGGAGACCCAGTACTTC
CASSEEVVGQAETQYF
>14|.|TRBV19|TRBJ1-3|.
TGTGCCAGTAGTATAGGCGTGATAGGAAACACCATATATTTT
CASSIGVIGNTIYF
>16|TRBD1|TRBV5-1|TRBJ1-3|.
TGCGCCAGCAGCTTGCTCGGGACAGGCTCTGGAAACACCATATATTTT
CASSLLGTGSGNTIYF
>15|TRBD2|TRBV18|TRBJ2-4|.
TGTGCCAGCTCACCACCCGGGACTAGTAGAAACATTCAGTACTTC
CASSPPGTSRNIQYF
>12|.|TRBV28|TRBJ1-2|.
TGTGCCAGCGGTGCAGGGGACTATGGCTACACCTTC
CASGAGDYGYTF
>14|.|TRBV19|TRBJ1-2|once
TGTGCCAGTAGTATCCGACAGCCCCTCTATGGCTACACCTTC
CASSIRQPLYGYTF
>14|.|TRBV21-1|TRBJ1-4|few
TGTGCCAGCAGCAAGCACAGTAATAATGAAAAACTGTTTTTT
CASSKHSNNEKLFF